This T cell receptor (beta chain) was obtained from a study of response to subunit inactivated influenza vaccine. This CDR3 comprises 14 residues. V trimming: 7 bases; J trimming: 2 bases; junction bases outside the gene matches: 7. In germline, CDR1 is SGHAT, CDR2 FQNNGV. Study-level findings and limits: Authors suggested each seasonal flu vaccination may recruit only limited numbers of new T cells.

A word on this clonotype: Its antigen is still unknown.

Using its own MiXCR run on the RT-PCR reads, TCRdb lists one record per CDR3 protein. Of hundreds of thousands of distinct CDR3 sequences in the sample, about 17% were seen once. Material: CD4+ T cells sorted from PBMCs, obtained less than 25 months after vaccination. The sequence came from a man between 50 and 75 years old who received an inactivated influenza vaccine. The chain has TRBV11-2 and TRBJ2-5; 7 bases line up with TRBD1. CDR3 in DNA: TGTGCCAGCACCAATTTGGGACAGCAAGAGACCCAGTACTTC. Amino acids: CASTNLGQQETQYF. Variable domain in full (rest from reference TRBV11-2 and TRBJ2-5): EAGVAQSPRYKIIEKRQSVAFWCNPISGHATLYWYQQILGQGPKLLIQFQNNGVVDDSQLPKDRFSAERLKGVDSTLKIQPAKLEDSAVYLCASTNLGQQETQYFGPGTRLLVL.